This TCR beta chain is drawn from a study of cytomegalovirus exposure and HLA in healthy donors. About the study: Of several hundred genotyped donors, 81% grouped in the Caucasian-associated ancestry cluster.

As concerns this clone: Antigen unknown.

The study's findings and limits: The study designated 164 TCR beta chains cytomegalovirus-associated. Approximately 17,000 TCR beta sequences were associated with HLA alleles at 0.05 false discovery rate in a later analysis. Diagnosis of cytomegalovirus status made by the classifier reportedly showed high specificity and sensitivity.

The CDR3 covers 18 residues. V lost 4 bases to trimming and J lost 4 bases; unmatched junction nucleotides: 8. Germline V gene lookup returns CDR1 SGHTA and CDR2 FQGNSA. Primers included in the PCR were 60 Vbeta and 13 Jbeta primers. Repertoires were generated with immunoSEQ multiplex PCR, while TCRdb's copy carries only in-frame clones and drops some. Reported are 90,000 to 130,000 clones; the ten largest clones contain approximately 3.7%. The chain recombines TRBV7-2 with TRBJ2-3; 16 nucleotides line up with TRBD2. The receptor comes from a man aged 30 to 45 in good health and CMV-seronegative. Material: PBMCs. The CDR3: CASSSGTSGGAQADTQYF. The CDR3, as DNA: TGTGCCAGCAGCTCCGGGACTAGCGGGGGGGCCCAGGCAGATACGCAGTATTTT.